This entry lists 28 T cell receptor beta chains sequenced from one sample in a study of blood T cells in healthy people across ages. Combining a sample-barcoded 5' primer with a J-beta primer mix, a second PCR ran for roughly 7 to 11 cycles. TCRdb processed the 5' RACE reads anew with MiXCR; each CDR3 protein has one entry. The sample carries roughly 1.7 million distinct CDR3 sequences, roughly 32% recorded once. Specimen: blood. These receptors were taken from a woman aged 25 to 39 in good health.

Of note for this clonotype: Relative to the germline gene, one junction end is altered; a read error may explain this. The rearrangement links TRBV7-8 to TRBJ1-2; 9 nucleotides match TRBD1. Germline V gene data show CDR1 as SGHVS and CDR2 as FQNEAQ. The CDR3 runs to 14 residues. The CDR3 DNA reads TGTGCCGGCAGCCTGGGACAGGGCTACTATGGCTACACCTTC. Translated, it gives CAGSLGQGYYGYTF.

The chain uses TRBV7-9 and TRBJ2-5, with D possibly TRBD1 on 6 matching bases. Germline V gene data show CDR1 as SEHNR and CDR2 as FQNEAQ (reference sequence). This CDR3 region has 14 residues. Trimming left V 4 bases short and J 0 bases short, with 9 bases between. The CDR3 DNA follows: TGTGCCAGCAGCTACCAGGGGTACCAAGAGACCCAGTACTTC. This encodes CASSYQGYQETQYF.

The rearrangement uses TRBV5-1 and TRBJ2-2; D is possibly TRBD2 (6 bases). Germline lookup yields CDR1 SGHRS and CDR2 YFSETQ. This CDR3 contains 15 residues. V shed 4 bases and J shed 0 bases, with 10 bases lying between them. In DNA form, the CDR3 reads TGCGCCAGCAGCGCAGGGACTTCGAACACCGGGGAGCTGTTTTTT. Its protein product is CASSAGTSNTGELFF.

The CDR3: CSAGPGPHHSSTDTQYF. The DNA for the CDR3 is TGCAGTGCTGGCCCTGGGCCCCACCACTCTAGCACAGATACGCAGTATTTT. The chain couples TRBV20-1 to TRBJ2-3, with D hard to call. Looked up from germline, CDR1 is DFQATT and CDR2 is SNEGSKA (reference sequence). V lost 5 bases to trimming and J lost 0 bases, with 21 bases between them. CDR3 size: 17 residues.

The chain has TRBV2 and TRBJ2-2; D not resolved. The CDR3 loop spans 12 amino acids. V lost 6 bases to trimming and J lost 6 bases, with 8 bases between them. In germline, CDR1 is SNHLY, CDR2 FYNNEI. CDR3 sequence reads: CASSADPGELFF. Here the CDR3 DNA reads TGTGCCAGCAGCGCAGACCCCGGGGAGCTGTTTTTT.

This clonotype was seen only a few times. This chain joins TRBV4-1 and TRBJ2-7; D not certain. V was trimmed by 1 base and J by 1 base, leaving 5 bases between them. The CDR3 is made up of 13 amino acids. Germline assignment: CDR1 MGHRA and CDR2 YSYEKL. The CDR3 region has the DNA TGCGCCAGCAGCCAAGTTATATCCTACGAGCAGTACTTC. Residues: CASSQVISYEQYF.

This clonotype has more than one count but fewer than ten. The CDR3 sequence: CSASPLAGGYNEQFF. The CDR3 nucleotides are TGCAGTGCTAGCCCCTTAGCGGGGGGGTACAATGAGCAGTTCTTC. The chain carries TRBV20-1 and TRBJ2-1; 11 bases align to TRBD2. V dropped 3 bases and J dropped 4; count of bases not matched to a gene: 5. Germline CDR1 reads DFQATT; CDR2 reads SNEGSKA (reference sequence). The CDR3 length is 15 residues.

The CDR3 bases are TGCATCGGGACAGGGGATGAAAAACTGTTTTTT. Translation gives CIGTGDEKLFF. The chain has TRBV20-1 and TRBJ1-4; TRBD1 matches 10 bases. The germline V gene has CDR1 DFQATT and CDR2 SNEGSKA (reference sequence). There are 11 residues in the CDR3.

The chain employs TRBV28 and TRBJ2-5; the D gene could be TRBD1 or TRBD2 (5 bases each). V was shortened by 2 bases and J by 6 bases, with 19 bases between the two germline ends. The CDR3 contains 16 residues. CDR1 is MDHEN, CDR2 SYDVKM, per germline. The CDR3 DNA sequence: TGTGCCAGCAGTTTAACCGGACTGGCGAGGGGTCAGACCCAGTACTTC. This sequence encodes CASSLTGLARGQTQYF. Combining the CDR3 with reference TRBV28 and TRBJ2-5 gives the whole variable domain DVKVTQSSRYLVKRTGEKVFLECVQDMDHENMFWYRQDPGLGLRLIYFSYDVKMKEKGDIPEGYSVSREKKERFSLILESASTNQTSMYLCASSLTGLARGQTQYFGPGTRLLVL.

The chain links TRBV7-9 to TRBJ1-2, with 8 bases matching TRBD1. The trim removed 5 bases at V and 3 bases at J, leaving 5 bases unmatched. The germline gives CDR1 SEHNR, CDR2 FQNEAQ (reference sequence). This CDR3 is 14 amino acids long. DNA of the CDR3: TGTGCCAGCAGCCATACAGGGGGTCACTATGGCTACACCTTC. Its translation is CASSHTGGHYGYTF.

This sequence joins TRBV5-1 and TRBJ2-3, with 8 bases matching TRBD1. CDR3 length equals 15 residues. The V gene end was trimmed by 0 bases and the J gene end by 4 bases; junction bases not matched to a gene: 4. Per germline, CDR1 SGHRS and CDR2 YFSETQ. The CDR3 DNA is TGCGCCAGCAGCTTGGGACAGGGGAAGCCAGATACGCAGTATTTT. Residues: CASSLGQGKPDTQYF.

This rearrangement joins TRBV28 to TRBJ1-4; D not certain. There are 14 residues in the CDR3. Germline lookup yields CDR1 MDHEN and CDR2 SYDVKM. Trimming shortened V by 1 base and J by 8 bases, and 11 bases separated the two germline ends. The CDR3 bases are TGTGCCAGCAGTTTATCCCAGAGTAGGGAAAAACTGTTTTTT. Protein: CASSLSQSREKLFF.

This clonotype appeared a few times. The CDR3 DNA reads as TGTGCCAGCAGTTACTCGACTCTAGGGCTAGCGAACAATGAGCAGTTCTTC. This sequence encodes CASSYSTLGLANNEQFF. The chain combines TRBV6-5 with TRBJ2-1; D may be TRBD2 (6 bases). The germline V gene encodes CDR1 MNHEY and CDR2 SVGAGI. The CDR3 runs 17 residues. V lost 0 bases, J lost 5 bases, and 17 bases lay in between.

This clonotype was seen once. The chain recombines TRBV28 with TRBJ2-1; D uncertain. Looked up from germline, CDR1 is MDHEN and CDR2 is SYDVKM. The CDR3 totals 16 residues. V gave up 5 bases and J gave up 0 bases, with 14 bases separating them. CDR3 residues: CASSTYLRNSYNEQFF. The CDR3 nucleotides read TGTGCCAGCAGTACCTACTTGCGCAACTCCTACAATGAGCAGTTCTTC.

This clonotype was detected only a few times. J is TRBJ2-1 and V is TRBV7-3, with 14 bases fitting TRBD2. V shed 0 bases and J 9 bases; nucleotides not matched to a gene: 4. CDR3 length: 16 residues. Germline V gives CDR1 SGHTA, CDR2 FQGTGA. The CDR3: CASSLTGTSGRSEQFF. The DNA of the CDR3 is TGTGCCAGCAGCTTAACCGGGACTAGCGGGAGAAGTGAGCAGTTCTTC.

This clonotype was observed a handful of times. The chain couples TRBV27 to TRBJ2-2; D uncertain. Germline V lookup: CDR1 MNHEY, CDR2 SMNVEV (reference sequence). This CDR3 region has 14 residues. V dropped 4 bases and J dropped 6 bases, with 12 bases sitting between them. The CDR3 reads CASSSDIGAGELFF. The CDR3 coding sequence is TGTGCCAGCAGTTCAGACATTGGTGCCGGGGAGCTGTTTTTT.

The chain recombines TRBV20-1 with TRBJ1-5; D gene uncertain. CDR3 length: 15 amino acids. Trimming removed 0 bases from V and 4 bases from J, with 13 bases in between. The V gene's germline CDR1 is DFQATT and CDR2 SNEGSKA (reference sequence). The CDR3 nucleotides are TGCAGTGCTAGAGATAGAGCCATGGGGAATCAGCCCCAGCATTTT. Residues: CSARDRAMGNQPQHF.

The V call is TRBV7-9, the J call TRBJ2-1, with D maybe TRBD2 (7 bases). CDR1 and CDR2 from the germline V gene are SEHNR and FQNEAQ (reference sequence). CDR3 length: 16 residues. V lost 0 bases, J lost 5 bases, and 14 bases lay in between. CDR3 DNA: TGTGCCAGCAGCTTAGCGCGCGGGGGCCCACACAATGAGCAGTTCTTC. It codes for CASSLARGGPHNEQFF.

About this clonotype itself: This clone may be a read error of a much larger clone one base away. CDR3 sequence: CAISDGEFEETQYF. In DNA form, the CDR3 reads TGTGCCATCAGTGACGGGGAGTTCGAGGAGACCCAGTACTTC. The chain has TRBV10-3 and TRBJ2-5, with D tentatively TRBD2 (5 bases). V lost 3 bases and J 5 bases, leaving 13 bases between the germline ends. This CDR3 spans 14 amino acids. The V gene's germline CDR1 is ENHRY and CDR2 SYGVKD.

This chain links TRBV10-3 with TRBJ2-6; a weak D match, TRBD1 (5 bases). The CDR3 consists of 14 residues. CDR1 ENHRY and CDR2 SYGVKD come from the germline V gene. Deletions cut 6 bases from V and 0 bases from J, with 6 bases between. The chain's CDR3 is CAIRDSSGANVLTF. Written as DNA, the CDR3 is TGTGCCATCAGAGACAGCTCTGGGGCCAACGTCCTGACTTTC.

Many counts were recorded for this clonotype. The chain couples TRBV7-9 to TRBJ1-5; unclear D gene. This CDR3 spans 12 amino acids. Germline CDR1 and CDR2: SEHNR and FQNEAQ (reference sequence). V was cut by 1 base and J by 4 bases, with 2 bases left in between. DNA for the CDR3: TGTGCCAGCAGCTTAGATAATCAGCCCCAGCATTTT. Translating it yields CASSLDNQPQHF.

The genes are TRBV29-1 and TRBJ1-4; D gene unclear. Trimming cost V 7 bases and J 7 bases, with 22 bases left between them. The CDR3 sequence is 15 residues long. Germline-derived CDR1 and CDR2 are SQVTM and ANQGSEA. CDR3 amino acids: CSAGGGSGEGEKLFF. Written as DNA, the CDR3 is TGCAGCGCAGGCGGAGGGAGTGGGGAAGGTGAAAAACTGTTTTTT.

The chain combines TRBV6-2 or TRBV6-3 with TRBJ1-1; D not resolved. CDR1 is MNHEY, CDR2 SVGEGT, per germline. The CDR3 has 13 residues. The V gene lost 1 base and the J gene lost 1 base, with 4 bases spanning the gap. As DNA, the CDR3 is TGTGCCAGCAGTTACTACTGGAACACTGAAGCTTTCTTT. Its protein is CASSYYWNTEAFF.

The V gene is TRBV5-5, the J gene TRBJ2-5, with D possibly matching TRBD1 (5 bases). Germline values: CDR1 SGHKS, CDR2 YYEKEE (reference sequence). Trimming cost V 4 bases and J 3 bases, with 7 bases left between them. The CDR3 contains 12 residues. The CDR3 DNA sequence: TGTGCCAGCAGCGGGGCCGAAGAGACCCAGTACTTC. It translates to CASSGAEETQYF.

This clonotype has a handful of counts. The rearrangement links TRBV6-1 to TRBJ1-5; 8 bases match TRBD1. V was clipped by 10 bases and J by 0 bases; unmatched bases: 14. The germline gives CDR1 MNHNS, CDR2 SASEGT. This CDR3 region has 17 residues. In DNA, the CDR3 is TGTGCCACCCTCAGGGGGACAGGAGAAAATAGCAATCAGCCCCAGCATTTT. It translates to CATLRGTGENSNQPQHF.

This clonotype was observed at least ten times. The genes are TRBV3-1 and TRBJ2-5; the D gene is possibly TRBD1 (5 bases). Trimming pared 5 bases from V and 5 bases from J, leaving 18 bases between. Germline CDR1 and CDR2: LGHDT and YNNKEL (reference sequence). The CDR3 is made up of 15 amino acids. CDR3 loop: CASSGAWRSGETQYF. The CDR3 DNA reads TGTGCCAGCAGCGGGGCGTGGCGGTCCGGGGAGACCCAGTACTTC.

In its sample, this clonotype was seen a few times. The rearrangement joins TRBV20-1 to TRBJ2-1; TRBD2 aligns across 12 bases. Trimming took 3 bases from V and 0 from J; bases not matched to a gene: 6. The CDR3 has 17 residues. The germline gives CDR1 DFQATT, CDR2 SNEGSKA (reference sequence). The CDR3 DNA sequence: TGCAGTGCTAGTACTAGCGGGGGGCGAAGCTCCTACAATGAGCAGTTCTTC. Translation gives CSASTSGGRSSYNEQFF.

This clonotype was counted a few times. The chain is built from TRBV20-1 and TRBJ1-1, with TRBD1 identical over 7 bases. Trimming removed 0 bases from V and 6 bases from J; junction bases left unmatched: 19. Germline assignment: CDR1 DFQATT and CDR2 SNEGSKA (reference sequence). The CDR3 sequence is 18 residues long. The CDR3 region has the DNA TGCAGTGCTAGAGACGCGTCGCCTAGGGGGGCAGGGGGTGCTGAAGCTTTCTTT. The encoded protein is CSARDASPRGAGGAEAFF.